A selection of T cell receptor beta chains follows, all from one sample in a study of blood T cell repertoires in COVID-19. Sequenced by immunoSEQ multiplex PCR; TCRdb stores in-frame clones only, minus some. Of approximately 210,000 clones listed, 90% to 95% are singletons. The sequencing sample was made of peripheral blood. The receptors were sampled from a man aged 25 to 45 with acute or convalescent COVID-19. Both conserved end residues are part of each CDR3. Each record gives: V gene, J gene, clone size, D gene, CDR3 DNA, CDR3 protein. The D gene is left open where the match is weak. Rows give clone size only sometimes, using once, few, many, or a class for an expanded clone.

TRBV13	TRBJ2-2	-	-	TGTGCCAGCAGCTTCGGAGGGACCGTGAACACCGGGGAGCTGTTTTTT	CASSFGGTVNTGELFF
TRBV9	TRBJ2-5	-	TRBD2	TGTGCCAGCAGCGTTCCAGCGGGAGGTGGGACCCAGTACTTC	CASSVPAGGGTQYF
TRBV15	TRBJ2-2	-	TRBD1	TGTGCCACCCAATGGAAACAGGGGGCGCATCTCACCGGGGAGCTGTTTTTT	CATQWKQGAHLTGELFF
TRBV15	TRBJ1-6	-	TRBD1	TGTGCCACCAGCAGAGCAGGGGGCAGGAATAATTCACCCCTCCACTTT	CATSRAGGRNNSPLHF
TRBV6-5	TRBJ2-2	-	-	TGTGCCAGCAGCGACCGACTGTCCACCCGGGAGCTGTTTTTT	CASSDRLSTRELFF
TRBV15	TRBJ1-3	-	-	TGTGCCACCAGCAAAGGGGGCTCTGGAAACACCATATATTTT	CATSKGGSGNTIYF
TRBV28	TRBJ1-2	-	-	TGTGCCAGCAGTCCCGGACTAGGCTATGGCTACACCTTC	CASSPGLGYGYTF
TRBV10-2	TRBJ2-3	-	-	TGCGCCAGCAGTGAGCTGGCCGGCACAGATACGCAGTATTTT	CASSELAGTDTQYF
TRBV30	TRBJ2-5	-	-	TGTGCCTGGAGTGTTGATACGGTCAGGGCCCAGTACTTC	CAWSVDTVRAQYF
TRBV9	TRBJ1-6	-	-	TGTGCCAGCAGCACGGGGGACGGCTATAATTCACCCCTCCACTTT	CASSTGDGYNSPLHF
TRBV13	TRBJ1-1	-	-	TGTGCCAGCGGTTCGGTCTACACTGAAGCTTTCTTT	CASGSVYTEAFF
TRBV27	TRBJ2-3	-	-	TGTGCCAGCAGTTTAAACAGGGTTGGAGGAACAGATACGCAGTATTTT	CASSLNRVGGTDTQYF
TRBV7-3	TRBJ2-3	-	TRBD2	TGTGCCAGCAGTTCTAGCGGGATATCCCTCACAGATACGCAGTATTTT	CASSSSGISLTDTQYF
TRBV28	TRBJ1-1	-	-	TGTGCCAGCAGGACCAGGACATATTCAGGCGGCACTGAAGCTTTCTTT	CASRTRTYSGGTEAFF
TRBV5-5	TRBJ1-2	-	-	TGTGCCAGCAGCTTGGGCTCCGGTAATCACTATGGCTACACCTTC	CASSLGSGNHYGYTF
TRBV5-1	TRBJ2-5	-	-	TGCGCCAGCAGTCGAGCCGACAGGACTCAAGAGACCCAGTACTTC	CASSRADRTQETQYF
TRBV19	TRBJ1-5	-	-	TGTGCCAGTGGGGACATCTATAGCAATCAGCCCCAGCATTTT	CASGDIYSNQPQHF
TRBV3-1/TRBV3-2	TRBJ1-3	-	-	TGTGCCAGCAGCCAGGGCAGCAGAAACACCATATATTTT	CASSQGSRNTIYF
TRBV21-1	TRBJ2-1	-	-	TGTGCCAGCAGCAGGAGACTAGCGGGGTACAATGAGCAGTTCTTC	CASSRRLAGYNEQFF
TRBV5-6	TRBJ2-2	-	TRBD1	TGTGCCAGCAGCTTGGACAGGGGGCTCACCGGGGAGCTGTTTTTT	CASSLDRGLTGELFF
TRBV7-3	TRBJ2-3	once	-	TGTGCCAGCAGCTTATCCCAGGCAGATACGCAGTATTTT	CASSLSQADTQYF
TRBV6-5	TRBJ1-5	-	-	TGTGCCAGTCGGACACGCAGCAATCAGCCCCAGCATTTT	CASRTRSNQPQHF
TRBV3-1/TRBV3-2	TRBJ1-1	-	-	TGTGCCAGCAGACCGGACTCATTGAACACTGAAGCTTTCTTT	CASRPDSLNTEAFF
TRBV9	TRBJ2-2	-	TRBD2	TGTGCCAGCACCCCCCGGGGGGACCTGAGGAACACCGGGGAGCTGTTTTTT	CASTPRGDLRNTGELFF
TRBV18	TRBJ1-3	-	-	TGTGCCAGCTCACCATTGGGCCGAAACACCATATATTTT	CASSPLGRNTIYF
TRBV30	TRBJ1-4	-	-	TGTGCCTGGAGCCAGGGGCTGAAGGAAAAACTGTTTTTT	CAWSQGLKEKLFF
TRBV18	TRBJ1-1	-	-	TGTGCCAGCTCACCTTCTATCGACAGGTTGAACACTGAAGCTTTCTTT	CASSPSIDRLNTEAFF
TRBV7-9	TRBJ2-5	-	-	TGTGCCAGCGACCAGGGCGCGGTAGGAGAGACCCAGTACTTC	CASDQGAVGETQYF
TRBV5-1	TRBJ2-3	-	-	TGCGCCAGCAGCTTTGCCGGGAGCGAGGATACGCAGTATTTT	CASSFAGSEDTQYF
TRBV7-9	TRBJ2-1	-	TRBD2	TGTGCCAGCAGCCCTTCCGGGACTAGCCGATACAATGAGCAGTTCTTC	CASSPSGTSRYNEQFF
TRBV6-5	TRBJ2-7	-	TRBD1	TGTGCCAGCAGTTACTCCCGTTCCAGGGGGCATGGCGAGCAGTACTTC	CASSYSRSRGHGEQYF
TRBV11-2	TRBJ1-1	-	-	TGTGCCAGCAGCTTAATCCCCGACACTGAAGCTTTCTTT	CASSLIPDTEAFF
TRBV15	TRBJ2-1	-	TRBD2	TGTGCCACCAGAGAACGGAGGGGACTGTCACCAGGCGGGGGTTACAATGAGCAGTTCTTC	CATRERRGLSPGGGYNEQFF
TRBV7-9	TRBJ2-5	-	-	TGTGCCAGCACCCAGGGGTGGGAGACCCAGTACTTC	CASTQGWETQYF
TRBV6-6	TRBJ2-7	-	-	TGTGCCAGCAGGAACATGCCCCACGAGCAGTACTTC	CASRNMPHEQYF
TRBV6-5	TRBJ2-5	-	TRBD2	TGTGCCAGCAGTCCTAGCGGGGGGGCCTTAGAGACCCAGTACTTC	CASSPSGGALETQYF
TRBV10-1	TRBJ2-5	-	-	TGCGCCAGCAGTGAGTCGACAGGCCAAGAGACCCAGTACTTC	CASSESTGQETQYF
TRBV5-4	TRBJ1-2	once	TRBD1	TGTGCCAGCAGCCCAGACAGGGGACGAAGTAACTATGGCTACACCTTC	CASSPDRGRSNYGYTF
TRBV19	TRBJ2-1	-	-	TGTGCCAGTAGTACCAGACAGAGCTCCTACAATGAGCAGTTCTTC	CASSTRQSSYNEQFF
TRBV5-1	TRBJ1-2	-	-	TGCGCCAGCAGCTCCCCTTCCAGTGGGGACTCGGGCTACACCTTC	CASSSPSSGDSGYTF
TRBV29-1	TRBJ2-2	-	-	TGCAGCGTTACAGGGCGTTTCGGGGAGCTGTTTTTT	CSVTGRFGELFF
TRBV14	TRBJ2-7	-	TRBD1	TGTGCCAGCAGCCAACTTACTCAGGGGGCCAGGGGAAACGAGCAGTACTTC	CASSQLTQGARGNEQYF
TRBV7-3	TRBJ2-2	-	TRBD2	TGTGCCAGCAGCCTTAGCGGGGCGAACACCGGGGAGCTGTTTTTT	CASSLSGANTGELFF
TRBV5-5	TRBJ1-5	-	-	TGTGCCAGCAGCCTCAGGGTTTCGTACTCCGCTGATCAGCCCCAGCATTTT	CASSLRVSYSADQPQHF
TRBV30	TRBJ2-3	-	-	TGTGCCTGGAGTAACGGGGGCACAGATACGCAGTATTTT	CAWSNGGTDTQYF
TRBV4-1	TRBJ1-5	-	TRBD1	TGCGCCAGCAGCCCCCGGGACAGGGCCCCTCAGCCCCAGCATTTT	CASSPRDRAPQPQHF